This T cell receptor (beta chain) came from a study of T-cell reconstitution after alpha-beta-depleted transplantation in children. General study results and limits: At the one-year point after transplant, T-cell counts and TCRbeta diversity were found to come mostly from T cells that had been newly produced. Approximately two months post-transplant, alpha-beta T cells reportedly originated from several hundred expanded graft clones. After transplant, high TCRbeta diversity at day 60 in some patients arose from surviving recipient T cells and thymic progenitors.

Trimming at V came to 4 bases and at J to 4 bases, leaving 4 bases not matched to a gene. Germline CDR1 and CDR2: SGHNT and YYREEE (reference sequence). This CDR3 comprises 14 residues. The TCRbeta library was prepared with unique molecular identifiers. TCRdb redid the calling of the PCR reads with MiXCR, one entry per CDR3 protein. The table includes approximately 250,000 distinct CDR3 sequences, 20% to 30% detected once. With respect to this clonotype: Its antigen is still unknown.

The rearrangement links TRBV5-4 to TRBJ2-1, with 8 positions matching TRBD1. The TCR sequence derives from a girl aged 2-10 years with Fanconi anemia, due to receive a stem cell transplant. The sample was PBMCs, taken before TCRalphabeta/CD19-depleted stem cell transplant. The CDR3 loop is CASSHRDRYNEQFF. The CDR3 DNA reads TGTGCCAGCAGCCACCGGGACAGGTACAATGAGCAGTTCTTC. The full variable domain, in which reference TRBV5-4 and TRBJ2-1 provide the parts outside the CDR3, is ETGVTQSPTHLIKTRGQQVTLRCSSQSGHNTVSWYQQALGQGPQFIFQYYREEENGRGNFPPRFSGLQFPNYSSELNVNALELDDSALYLCASSHRDRYNEQFFGPGTRLTVL.